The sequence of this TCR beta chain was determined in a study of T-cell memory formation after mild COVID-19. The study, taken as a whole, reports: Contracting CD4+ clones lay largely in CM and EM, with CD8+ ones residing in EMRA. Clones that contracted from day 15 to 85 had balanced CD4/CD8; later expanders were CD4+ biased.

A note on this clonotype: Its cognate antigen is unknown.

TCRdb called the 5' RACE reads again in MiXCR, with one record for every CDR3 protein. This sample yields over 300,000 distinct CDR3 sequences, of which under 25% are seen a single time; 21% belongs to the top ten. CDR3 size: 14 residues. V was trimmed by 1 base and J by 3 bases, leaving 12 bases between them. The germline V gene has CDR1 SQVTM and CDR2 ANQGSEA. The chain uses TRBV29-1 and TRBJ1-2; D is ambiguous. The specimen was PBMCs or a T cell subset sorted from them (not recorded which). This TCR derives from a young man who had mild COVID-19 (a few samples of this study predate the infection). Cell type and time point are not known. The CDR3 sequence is CSVEGGPLYYGYTF. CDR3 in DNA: TGCAGCGTTGAAGGAGGCCCACTGTACTATGGCTACACCTTC.